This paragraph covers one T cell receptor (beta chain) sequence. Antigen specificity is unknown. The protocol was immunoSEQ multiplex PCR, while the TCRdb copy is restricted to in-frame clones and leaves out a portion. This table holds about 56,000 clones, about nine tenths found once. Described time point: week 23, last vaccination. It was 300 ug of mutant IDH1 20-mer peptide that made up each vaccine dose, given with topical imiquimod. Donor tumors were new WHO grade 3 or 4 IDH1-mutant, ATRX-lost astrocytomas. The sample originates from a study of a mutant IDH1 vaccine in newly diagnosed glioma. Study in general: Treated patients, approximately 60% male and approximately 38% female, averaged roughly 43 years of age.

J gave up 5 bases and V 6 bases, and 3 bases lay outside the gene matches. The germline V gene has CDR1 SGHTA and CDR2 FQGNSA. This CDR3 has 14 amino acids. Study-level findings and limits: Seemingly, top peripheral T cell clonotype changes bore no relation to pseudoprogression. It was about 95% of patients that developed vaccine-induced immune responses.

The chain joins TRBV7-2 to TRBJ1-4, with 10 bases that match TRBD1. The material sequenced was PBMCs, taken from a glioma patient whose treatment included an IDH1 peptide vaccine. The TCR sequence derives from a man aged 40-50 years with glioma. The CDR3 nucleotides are TGTGCCAGCAGTGGGGGACAGGGGAATGAAAAACTGTTTTTT. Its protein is CASSGGQGNEKLFF.